The 12 T cell receptor beta chains below all came from one sample that was sequenced in a study of control samples from healthy donors and cancer patients. This table comes from immunoSEQ multiplex PCR, and its TCRdb copy is limited to in-frame clones, with some not included. This table holds 170,000 or so clones, 85% to 95% found once. The sequencing sample was made of blood. These receptors all stem from a man younger than 35 in good health.

The chain links TRBV6-1 to TRBJ2-4; maybe TRBD1 (6 bases). Germline loops: CDR1 MNHNS, CDR2 SASEGT. V lost 1 base to trimming and J lost 8 bases, with 21 bases between them. The CDR3 is made up of 17 amino acids. The CDR3 reads CASSEGGSRYRADIQYF. The CDR3 DNA sequence: TGTGCCAGCAGTGAAGGTGGTTCAAGGTACAGGGCTGACATTCAGTACTTC.

The table lists this clone with a count of one. The chain couples TRBV18 to TRBJ1-1; D is possibly TRBD1 (6 bases). The V end lost 2 bases, the J end lost 0 bases, and 13 bases lay between the germline ends. The CDR3 is made up of 16 amino acids. Germline V gene data show CDR1 as KGHSH and CDR2 as LQKENI. CDR3 in DNA: TGTGCCAGCTCACCAGGACAGCTCAACATGAACACTGAAGCTTTCTTT. This translates into CASSPGQLNMNTEAFF.

The rearrangement joins TRBV21-1 to TRBJ2-1; whether TRBD1, the table's D call, matches the DNA was not checked. TRBV21-1 is a listed pseudogene. The CDR3 has 13 residues. CDR3 DNA: TGTGCCAGCAGCAAAACAGGGAGCGATGAGCAGTTCTTC. As protein: CASSKTGSDEQFF.

The J gene is TRBJ2-1, the V gene TRBV29-1, with 9 positions matching TRBD1. After removal of 8 bases from V and 7 bases from J, the junction contained 9 bases not matched to a gene. Germline V gene lookup returns CDR1 SQVTM and CDR2 ANQGSEA. The CDR3 sequence is 13 residues long. The CDR3 region is CSLRQGGWNEQFF. The CDR3 coding sequence is TGCAGCCTTAGACAGGGGGGGTGGAATGAGCAGTTCTTC.

The gene calls are TRBV5-1 and TRBJ2-1; D tentatively reads TRBD1 or TRBD2 (6 bases each). Germline V gene lookup returns CDR1 SGHRS and CDR2 YFSETQ. Between the trimmed V and J ends, which lost 4 bases and 5 bases, there was a span of 16 bases. The CDR3 consists of 15 residues. The CDR3 nucleotides read TGCGCCAGCAGCCCCATCGGGGGCTACAACAATGAGCAGTTCTTC. As protein: CASSPIGGYNNEQFF.

The chain recombines TRBV9 with TRBJ2-3; D tentatively reads TRBD1 or TRBD2 (8 bases each). Per germline, CDR1 SGDLS and CDR2 YYNGEE. This CDR3 comprises 18 residues. V lost 4 bases and J 1 base, leaving 22 bases between the germline ends. CDR3 region: CASSPGQGRAGGTDTQYF. The CDR3 nucleotides are TGTGCCAGCAGCCCCGGACAGGGAAGAGCGGGGGGCACAGATACGCAGTATTTT.

This clone was detected a few times. This chain connects TRBV5-4 to TRBJ1-2; 9 positions agree with TRBD1. Germline trimming cut 2 bases from V and 8 bases from J; bases unmatched to any gene: 7. Germline-derived CDR1 and CDR2 are SGHNT and YYREEE (reference sequence). The CDR3 is made up of 14 amino acids. CDR3 in amino acids: CASSFAQGARGYTF. The CDR3 DNA is TGTGCCAGCAGCTTCGCACAGGGGGCGCGAGGCTACACCTTC.

The DNA of the CDR3 is TGTGCCACCAGTGATTTTCGGGGTAATGGCTACACCTTC. Translated: CATSDFRGNGYTF. This rearrangement joins TRBV24-1 to TRBJ1-2; D gene uncertain. CDR1 and CDR2 (germline): KGHDR, SFDVKD. The CDR3 is made up of 13 amino acids. V was trimmed by 1 base and J by 6 bases, leaving 8 bases between them.

The chain couples TRBV6-5 to TRBJ2-3, with TRBD2 matching over 10 bases. There are 14 residues in the CDR3. Germline V CDR1 and CDR2: MNHEY, SVGAGI. V trimming: 8 bases; J trimming: 2 bases; junction bases outside the gene matches: 4. DNA for the CDR3: TGTGCCAGCTCTAGCGGGGGTGACACAGATACGCAGTATTTT. This codes for CASSSGGDTDTQYF.

The chain joins TRBV7-8 to TRBJ1-6; D remains ambiguous. The germline V gene encodes CDR1 SGHVS and CDR2 FQNEAQ. The CDR3 contains 13 residues. The germline V and J ends were trimmed by 1 base and 7 bases, with 5 bases remaining between them. The CDR3 region has the DNA TGTGCCAGCAGCTTAGTTGGGAATTCACCCCTCCACTTT. It yields the protein CASSLVGNSPLHF.

The J gene is TRBJ2-1, the V gene TRBV18; TRBD2 might be the D (6 bases). Trimming took 5 bases from V and 3 from J, leaving 11 bases between them. The CDR3 covers 14 residues. Germline assignment: CDR1 KGHSH and CDR2 LQKENI. The chain's CDR3 is CASSKLANYNEQFF. CDR3 coding DNA: TGTGCCAGCTCAAAACTAGCTAACTACAATGAGCAGTTCTTC.

The chain joins TRBV5-4 to TRBJ1-2; a possible D gene is TRBD1 (5 bases). Germline lookup yields CDR1 SGHNT and CDR2 YYREEE (reference sequence). The CDR3 extends over 15 amino acids. V was cut by 4 bases and J by 2 bases, with 15 bases left in between. The CDR3 reads CASSPQAAGNYGYTF. CDR3 DNA: TGTGCCAGCAGCCCTCAGGCGGCAGGGAACTATGGCTACACCTTC.